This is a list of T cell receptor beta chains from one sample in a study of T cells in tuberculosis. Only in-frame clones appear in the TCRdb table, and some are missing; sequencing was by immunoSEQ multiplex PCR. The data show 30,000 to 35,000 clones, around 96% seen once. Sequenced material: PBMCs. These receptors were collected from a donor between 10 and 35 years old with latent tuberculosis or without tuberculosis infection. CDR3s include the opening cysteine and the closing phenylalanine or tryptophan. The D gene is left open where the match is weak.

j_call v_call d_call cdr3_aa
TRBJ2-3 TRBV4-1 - CASSQGGLATTDTQYF
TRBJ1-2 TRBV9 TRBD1 CASTPGTGIAYGYTF
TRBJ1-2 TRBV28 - CASSSLQGSNYGYTF
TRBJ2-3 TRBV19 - CASSIERGGTDTQYF
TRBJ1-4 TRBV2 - CASSASPTNEKLFF
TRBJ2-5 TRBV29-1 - CSALSQGWETQYF
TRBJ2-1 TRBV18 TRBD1 CASSPGTGTYNEQFF
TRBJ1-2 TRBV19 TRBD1 CASTQGFYGYTF
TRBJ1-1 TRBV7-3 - CASSASGDTEAFF
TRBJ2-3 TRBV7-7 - CANQLTPGTDTQYF
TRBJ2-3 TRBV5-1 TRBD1 CASSWGQGTVRNTDTQYF
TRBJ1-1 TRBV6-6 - CASSYNQGEAFF
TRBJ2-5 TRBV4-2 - CASSPIRGGTSAQYF
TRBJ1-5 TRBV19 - CASSIGQKSNQPQHF
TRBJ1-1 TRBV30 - CAWSVLGPMNTEAFF
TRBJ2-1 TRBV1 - CTLVKPGSSSSYNEQFF
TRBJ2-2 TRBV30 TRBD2 CAWSTGTSLTGELFF
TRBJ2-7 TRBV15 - CATSVRGRNPTYEQYF
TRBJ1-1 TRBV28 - CASSPGFYTEAFF
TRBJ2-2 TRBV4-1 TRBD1 CASSQDRPGQGSNTGELFF
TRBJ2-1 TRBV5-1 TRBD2 CASSQGLKREGVEQFF
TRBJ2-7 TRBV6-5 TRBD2 CASSYSRLAGVWEQYF
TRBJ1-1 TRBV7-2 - CASSLRGGTEAFF